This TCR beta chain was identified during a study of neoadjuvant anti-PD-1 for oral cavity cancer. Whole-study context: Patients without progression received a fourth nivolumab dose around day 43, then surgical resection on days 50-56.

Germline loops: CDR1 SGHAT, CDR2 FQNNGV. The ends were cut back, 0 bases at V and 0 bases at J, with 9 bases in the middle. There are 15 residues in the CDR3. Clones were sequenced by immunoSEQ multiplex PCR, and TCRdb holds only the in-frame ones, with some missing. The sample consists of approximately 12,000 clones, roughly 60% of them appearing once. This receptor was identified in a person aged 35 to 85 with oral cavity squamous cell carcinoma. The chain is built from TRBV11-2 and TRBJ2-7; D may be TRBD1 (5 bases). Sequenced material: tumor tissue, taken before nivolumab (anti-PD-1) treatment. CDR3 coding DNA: TGTGCCAGCAGCTTAGAAGGGGTCGGCTCCTACGAGCAGTACTTC. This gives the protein CASSLEGVGSYEQYF.